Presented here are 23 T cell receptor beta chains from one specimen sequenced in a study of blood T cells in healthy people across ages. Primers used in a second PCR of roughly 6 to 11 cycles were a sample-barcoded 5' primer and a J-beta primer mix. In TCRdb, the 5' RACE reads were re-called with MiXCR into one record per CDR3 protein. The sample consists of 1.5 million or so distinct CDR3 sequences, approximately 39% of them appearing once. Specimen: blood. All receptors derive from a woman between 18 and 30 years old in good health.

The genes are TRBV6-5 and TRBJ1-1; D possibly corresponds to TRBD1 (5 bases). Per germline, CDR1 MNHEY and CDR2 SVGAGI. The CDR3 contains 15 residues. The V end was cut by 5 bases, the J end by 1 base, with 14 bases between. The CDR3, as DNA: TGTGCCAGCAGTACGGCCGGGGCGGGGAACACTGAAGCTTTCTTT. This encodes CASSTAGAGNTEAFF.

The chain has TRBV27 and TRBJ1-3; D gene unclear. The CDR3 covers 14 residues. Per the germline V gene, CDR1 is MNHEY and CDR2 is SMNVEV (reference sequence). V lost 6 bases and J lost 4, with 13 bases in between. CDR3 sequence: CASRKKTEGNTIYF. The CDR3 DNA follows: TGTGCCAGCAGAAAGAAAACGGAAGGAAACACCATATATTTT.

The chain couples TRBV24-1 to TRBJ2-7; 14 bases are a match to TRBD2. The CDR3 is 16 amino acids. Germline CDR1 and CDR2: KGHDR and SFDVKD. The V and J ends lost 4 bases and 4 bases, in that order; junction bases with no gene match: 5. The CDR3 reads CATSESGTSGSYEQYF. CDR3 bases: TGTGCCACCAGTGAGTCCGGGACTAGCGGGAGTTACGAGCAGTACTTC.

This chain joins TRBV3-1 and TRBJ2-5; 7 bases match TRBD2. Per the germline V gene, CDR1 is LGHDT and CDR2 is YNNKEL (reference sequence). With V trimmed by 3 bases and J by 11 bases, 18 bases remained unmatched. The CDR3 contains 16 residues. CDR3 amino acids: CASSQAGAGKSNEQYF. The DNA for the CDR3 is TGTGCCAGCAGCCAGGCCGGAGCGGGAAAATCCAATGAGCAGTACTTC.

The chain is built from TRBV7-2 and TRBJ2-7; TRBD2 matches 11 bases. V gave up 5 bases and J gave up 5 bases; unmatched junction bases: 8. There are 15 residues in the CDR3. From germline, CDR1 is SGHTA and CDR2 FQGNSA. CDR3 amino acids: CASSLSGGALNEQYF. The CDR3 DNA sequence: TGTGCCAGCAGCCTTAGCGGGGGGGCGTTGAACGAGCAGTACTTC.

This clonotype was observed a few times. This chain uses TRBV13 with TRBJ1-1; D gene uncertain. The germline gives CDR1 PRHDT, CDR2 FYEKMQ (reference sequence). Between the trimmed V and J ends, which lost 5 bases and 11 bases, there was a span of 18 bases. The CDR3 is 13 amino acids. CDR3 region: CASSLMDGLYAFF. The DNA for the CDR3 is TGTGCCAGCAGCCTTATGGACGGGTTGTACGCTTTCTTT.

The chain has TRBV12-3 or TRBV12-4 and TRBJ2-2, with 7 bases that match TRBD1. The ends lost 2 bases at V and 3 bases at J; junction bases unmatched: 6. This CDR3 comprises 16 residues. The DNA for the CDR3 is TGTGCCAGCAGTTTAAGGGGACAGTATTACACCGGGGAGCTGTTTTTT. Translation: CASSLRGQYYTGELFF.

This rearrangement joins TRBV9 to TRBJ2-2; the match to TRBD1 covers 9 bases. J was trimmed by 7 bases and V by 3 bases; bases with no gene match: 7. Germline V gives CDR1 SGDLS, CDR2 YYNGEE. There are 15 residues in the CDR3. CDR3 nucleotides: TGTGCCAGCAGCGCTCAGACAGGGGGAATCGGGGAGCTGTTTTTT. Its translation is CASSAQTGGIGELFF.

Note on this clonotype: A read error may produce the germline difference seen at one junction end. CDR3 in amino acids: CASSASGTATKHYGDTF. In DNA, the CDR3 is TGTGCCAGCAGTGCCTCCGGGACAGCAACGAAGCACTATGGCGACACCTTC. V gene TRBV25-1 combines with J gene TRBJ1-2, with 7 bases fitting TRBD1. Germline loops: CDR1 MGHDK, CDR2 SYGVNS. CDR3 length: 17 residues.

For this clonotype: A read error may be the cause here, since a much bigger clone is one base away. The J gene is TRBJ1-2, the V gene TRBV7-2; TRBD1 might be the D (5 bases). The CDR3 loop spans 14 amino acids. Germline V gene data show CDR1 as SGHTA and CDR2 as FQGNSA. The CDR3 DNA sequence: TGTGCCAGCAGCCCAGGGTCTGGGGACTATGGCTACGCCTTC. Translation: CASSPGSGDYGYAF.

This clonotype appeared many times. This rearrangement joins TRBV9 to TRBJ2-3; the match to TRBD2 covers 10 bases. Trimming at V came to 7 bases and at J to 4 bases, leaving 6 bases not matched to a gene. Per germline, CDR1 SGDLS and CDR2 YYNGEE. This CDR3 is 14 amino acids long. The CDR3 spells CASQAGGPSDTQYF. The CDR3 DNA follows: TGTGCCAGCCAAGCGGGGGGGCCATCAGATACGCAGTATTTT.

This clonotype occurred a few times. This chain's CDR3 is CASSATGFFNQPQHF. CDR3 sequence (DNA): TGTGCCAGCAGTGCGACGGGGTTCTTCAATCAGCCCCAGCATTTT. This chain uses TRBV28 with TRBJ1-5; D not resolved. The V and J ends lost 5 bases and 3 bases respectively, with 14 bases between them. Germline V gives CDR1 MDHEN, CDR2 SYDVKM. The CDR3 has 15 residues.

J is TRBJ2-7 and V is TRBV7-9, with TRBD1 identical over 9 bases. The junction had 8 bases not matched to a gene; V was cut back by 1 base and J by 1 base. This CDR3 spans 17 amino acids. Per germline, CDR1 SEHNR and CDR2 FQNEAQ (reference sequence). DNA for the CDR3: TGTGCCAGCAGCTTAGTTTTGTTGGACAGGGGTTCCTACGAGCAGTACTTC. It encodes CASSLVLLDRGSYEQYF.

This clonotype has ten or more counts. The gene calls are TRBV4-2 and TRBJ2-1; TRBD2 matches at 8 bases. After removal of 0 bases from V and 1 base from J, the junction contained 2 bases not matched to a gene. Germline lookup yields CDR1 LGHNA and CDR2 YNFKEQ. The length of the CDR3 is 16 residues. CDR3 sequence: CASSQDTSGSYNEQFF. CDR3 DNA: TGTGCCAGCAGCCAAGATACTAGCGGTTCCTACAATGAGCAGTTCTTC.

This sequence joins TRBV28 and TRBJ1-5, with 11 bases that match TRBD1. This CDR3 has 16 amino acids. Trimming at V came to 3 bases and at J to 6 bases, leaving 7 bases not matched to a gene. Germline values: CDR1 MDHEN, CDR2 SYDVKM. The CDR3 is CASSLAGTGGFQPQHF. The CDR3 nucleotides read TGTGCCAGCAGTTTGGCCGGGACAGGGGGTTTTCAGCCCCAGCATTTT.

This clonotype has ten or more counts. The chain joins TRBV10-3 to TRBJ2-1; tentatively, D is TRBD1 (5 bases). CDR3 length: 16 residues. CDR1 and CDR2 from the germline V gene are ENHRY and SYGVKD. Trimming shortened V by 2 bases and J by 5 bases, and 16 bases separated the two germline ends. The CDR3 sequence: CAISEPWVQVNNEQFF. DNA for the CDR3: TGTGCCATCAGTGAGCCGTGGGTACAGGTAAACAATGAGCAGTTCTTC.

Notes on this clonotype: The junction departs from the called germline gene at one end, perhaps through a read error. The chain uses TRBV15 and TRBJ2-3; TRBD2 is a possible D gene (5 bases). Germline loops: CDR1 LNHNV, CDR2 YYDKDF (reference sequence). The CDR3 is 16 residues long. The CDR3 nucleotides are TGTGCCACCAGCAGAGTCGGCGGGCAACGCACAGATATGCAGTATTTT. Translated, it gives CATSRVGGQRTDMQYF.

The CDR3 DNA follows: TGCAGCGTTCGAGGACTAGCGGGGGCCAGCTCCTACAATGAGCAGTACTTC. This translates into CSVRGLAGASSYNEQYF. V gene TRBV29-1 combines with J gene TRBJ2-4; TRBD2 aligns across 13 bases. With V trimmed by 5 bases and J by 13 bases, 20 bases remained unmatched. Per germline, CDR1 SQVTM and CDR2 ANQGSEA. The CDR3 is 17 amino acids.

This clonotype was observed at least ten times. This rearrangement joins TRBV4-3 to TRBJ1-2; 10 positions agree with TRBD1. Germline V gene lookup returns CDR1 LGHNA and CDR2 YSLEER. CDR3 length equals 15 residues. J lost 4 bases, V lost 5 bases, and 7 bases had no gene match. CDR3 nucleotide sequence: TGCGCCAGCAGCACTGACAGGGGGCAAGTCTATGGCTACACCTTC. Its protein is CASSTDRGQVYGYTF.

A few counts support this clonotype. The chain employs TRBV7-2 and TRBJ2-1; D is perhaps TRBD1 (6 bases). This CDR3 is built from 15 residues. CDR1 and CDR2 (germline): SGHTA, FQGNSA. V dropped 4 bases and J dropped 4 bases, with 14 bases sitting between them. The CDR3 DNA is TGTGCCAGCAGCTACCAGGGGCCCGGGTACAATGAGCAGTTCTTC. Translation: CASSYQGPGYNEQFF.

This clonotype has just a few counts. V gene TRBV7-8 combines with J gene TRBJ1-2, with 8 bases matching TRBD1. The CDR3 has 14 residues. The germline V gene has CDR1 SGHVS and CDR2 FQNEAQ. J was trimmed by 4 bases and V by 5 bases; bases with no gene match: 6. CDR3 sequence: CASSIGTGLYGYTF. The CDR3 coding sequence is TGTGCCAGCAGCATCGGGACAGGCCTCTATGGCTACACCTTC. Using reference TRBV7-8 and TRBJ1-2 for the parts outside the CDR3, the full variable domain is GAGVSQSPRYKVAKRGQDVALRCDPISGHVSLFWYQQALGQGPEFLTYFQNEAQLDKSGLPSDRFFAERPEGSVSTLKIQRTQQEDSAVYLCASSIGTGLYGYTFGSGTRLTVV.

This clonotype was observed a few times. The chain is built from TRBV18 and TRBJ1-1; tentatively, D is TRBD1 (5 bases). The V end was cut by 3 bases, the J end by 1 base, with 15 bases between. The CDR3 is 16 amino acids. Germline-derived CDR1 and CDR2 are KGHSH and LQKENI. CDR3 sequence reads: CASSPRPIGQNTEAFF. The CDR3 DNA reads TGTGCCAGCTCACCCCGACCCATCGGACAGAACACTGAAGCTTTCTTT. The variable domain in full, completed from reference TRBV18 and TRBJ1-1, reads NAGVMQNPRHLVRRRGQEARLRCSPMKGHSHVYWYRQLPEEGLKFMVYLQKENIIDESGMPKERFSAEFPKEGPSILRIQQVVRGDSAAYFCASSPRPIGQNTEAFFGQGTRLTVV.

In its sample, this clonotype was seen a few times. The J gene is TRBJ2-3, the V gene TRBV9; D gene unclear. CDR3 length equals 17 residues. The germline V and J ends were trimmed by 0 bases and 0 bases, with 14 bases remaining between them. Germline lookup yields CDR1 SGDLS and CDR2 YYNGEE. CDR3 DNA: TGTGCCAGCAGCGTAGCTTTTAGTAAAGCTAGCACAGATACGCAGTATTTT. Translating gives CASSVAFSKASTDTQYF.